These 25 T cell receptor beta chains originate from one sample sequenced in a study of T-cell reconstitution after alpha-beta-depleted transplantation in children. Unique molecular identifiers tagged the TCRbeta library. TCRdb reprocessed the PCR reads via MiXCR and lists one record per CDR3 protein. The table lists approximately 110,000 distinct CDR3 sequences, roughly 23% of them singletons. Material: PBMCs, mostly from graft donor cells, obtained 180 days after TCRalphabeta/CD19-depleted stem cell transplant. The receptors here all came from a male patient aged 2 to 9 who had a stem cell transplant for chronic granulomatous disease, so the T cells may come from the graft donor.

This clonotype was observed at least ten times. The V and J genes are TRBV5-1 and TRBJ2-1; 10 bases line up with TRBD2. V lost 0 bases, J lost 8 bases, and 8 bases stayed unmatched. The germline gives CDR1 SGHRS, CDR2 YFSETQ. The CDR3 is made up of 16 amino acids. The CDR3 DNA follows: TGCGCCAGCAGCTTGGGTTCTAGCGGGAGTCGGGATGAGCAGTTCTTC. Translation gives CASSLGSSGSRDEQFF.

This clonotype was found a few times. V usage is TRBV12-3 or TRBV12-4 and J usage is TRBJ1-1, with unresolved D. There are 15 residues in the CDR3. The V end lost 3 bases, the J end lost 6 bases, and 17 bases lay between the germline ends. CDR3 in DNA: TGTGCCAGCAGTTTGAGGGCCCTCGGTTTGCCTGAAGCTTTCTTT. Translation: CASSLRALGLPEAFF.

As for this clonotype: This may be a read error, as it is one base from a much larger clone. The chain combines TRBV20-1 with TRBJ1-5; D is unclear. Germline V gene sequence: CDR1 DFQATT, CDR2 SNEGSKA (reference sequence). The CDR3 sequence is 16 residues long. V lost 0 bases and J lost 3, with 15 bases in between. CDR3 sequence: CSARDLRAGSNQPQHF. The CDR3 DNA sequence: TGCAGTGCTAGAGATCTTCGTGCAGGATCCAATCAGCCCCAGCATTTT.

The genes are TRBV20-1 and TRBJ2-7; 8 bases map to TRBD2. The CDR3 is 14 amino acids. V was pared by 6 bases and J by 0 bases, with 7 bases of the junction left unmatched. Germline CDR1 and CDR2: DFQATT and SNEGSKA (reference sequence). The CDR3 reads CSALTSGASYEQYF. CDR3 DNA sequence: TGCAGTGCCCTAACTAGCGGAGCCTCCTACGAGCAGTACTTC.

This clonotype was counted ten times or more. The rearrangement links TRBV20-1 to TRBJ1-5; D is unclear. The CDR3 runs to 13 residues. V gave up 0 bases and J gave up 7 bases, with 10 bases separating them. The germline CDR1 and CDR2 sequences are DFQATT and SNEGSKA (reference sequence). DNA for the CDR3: TGCAGTGCTAGAGACTCGTACGGGCAGCCCCAGCATTTT. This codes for CSARDSYGQPQHF.

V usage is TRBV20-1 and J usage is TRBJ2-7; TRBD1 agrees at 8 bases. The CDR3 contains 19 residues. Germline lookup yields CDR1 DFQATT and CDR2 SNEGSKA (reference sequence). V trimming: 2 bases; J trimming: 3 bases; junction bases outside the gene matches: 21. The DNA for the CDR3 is TGCAGTGCTAGACAGGGGGCGTTTGTGAAGGTGGATCTTAGCTACGAGCAGTACTTC. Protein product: CSARQGAFVKVDLSYEQYF.

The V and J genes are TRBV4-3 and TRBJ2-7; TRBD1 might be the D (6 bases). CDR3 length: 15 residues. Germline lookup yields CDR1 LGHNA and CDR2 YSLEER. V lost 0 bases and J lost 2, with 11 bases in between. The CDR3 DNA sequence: TGCGCCAGCAGCCAAGACGAACAGGGACCCTACGAGCAGTACTTC. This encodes CASSQDEQGPYEQYF.

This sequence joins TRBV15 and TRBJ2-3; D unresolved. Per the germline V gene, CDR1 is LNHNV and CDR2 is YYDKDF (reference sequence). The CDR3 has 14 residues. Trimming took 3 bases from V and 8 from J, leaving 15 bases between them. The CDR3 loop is CATSRTIPGSTQYF. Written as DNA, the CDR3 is TGTGCCACCAGCAGGACGATCCCCGGATCTACGCAGTATTTT.

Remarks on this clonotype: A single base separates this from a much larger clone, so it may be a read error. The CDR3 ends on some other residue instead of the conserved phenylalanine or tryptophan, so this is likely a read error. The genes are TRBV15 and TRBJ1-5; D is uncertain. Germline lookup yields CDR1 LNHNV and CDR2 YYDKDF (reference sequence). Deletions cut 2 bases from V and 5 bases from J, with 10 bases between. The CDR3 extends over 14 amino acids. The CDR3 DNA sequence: TGTGCCACCAGCAGAAAACGGGCCGATCAGCCCCAGCATTTG. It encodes CATSRKRADQPQHL.

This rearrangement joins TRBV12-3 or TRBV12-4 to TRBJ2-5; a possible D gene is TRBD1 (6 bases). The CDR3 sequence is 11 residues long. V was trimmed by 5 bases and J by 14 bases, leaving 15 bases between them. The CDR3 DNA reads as TGTGCCAGCAGTATTGGACAGTCAGTATACTTC. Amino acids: CASSIGQSVYF.

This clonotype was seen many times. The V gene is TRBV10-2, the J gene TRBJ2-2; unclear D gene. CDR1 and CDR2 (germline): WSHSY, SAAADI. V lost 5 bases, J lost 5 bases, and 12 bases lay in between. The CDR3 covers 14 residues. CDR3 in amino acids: CASSHQAETGELFF. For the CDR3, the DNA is TGCGCCAGCAGTCACCAGGCGGAGACCGGGGAGCTGTTTTTT.

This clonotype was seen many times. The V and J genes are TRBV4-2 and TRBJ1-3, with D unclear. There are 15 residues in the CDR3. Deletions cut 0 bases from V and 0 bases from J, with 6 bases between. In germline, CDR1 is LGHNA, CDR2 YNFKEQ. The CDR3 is CASSQDRGSGNTIYF. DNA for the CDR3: TGTGCCAGCAGCCAAGACAGAGGCTCTGGAAACACCATATATTTT.

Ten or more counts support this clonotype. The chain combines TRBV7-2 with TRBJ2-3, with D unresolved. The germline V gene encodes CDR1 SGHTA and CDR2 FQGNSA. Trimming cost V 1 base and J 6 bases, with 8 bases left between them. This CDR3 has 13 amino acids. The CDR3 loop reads CASSLGAIDTQYF. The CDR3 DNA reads TGTGCCAGCAGCTTAGGGGCTATCGATACGCAGTATTTT.

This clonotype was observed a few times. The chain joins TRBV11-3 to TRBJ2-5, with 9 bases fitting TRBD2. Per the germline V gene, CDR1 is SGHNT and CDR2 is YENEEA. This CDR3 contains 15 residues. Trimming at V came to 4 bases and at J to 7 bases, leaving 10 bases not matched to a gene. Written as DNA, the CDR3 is TGTGCCAGCAGCTCAGATGGGACTAGCTCGGGGACCCAGTACTTC. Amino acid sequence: CASSSDGTSSGTQYF.

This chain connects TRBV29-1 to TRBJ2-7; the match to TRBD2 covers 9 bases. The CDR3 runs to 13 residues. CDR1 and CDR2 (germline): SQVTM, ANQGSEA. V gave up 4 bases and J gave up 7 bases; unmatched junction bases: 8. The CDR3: CSVGFLAGREQYF. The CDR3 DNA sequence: TGCAGCGTTGGTTTTCTAGCGGGGCGGGAGCAGTACTTC.

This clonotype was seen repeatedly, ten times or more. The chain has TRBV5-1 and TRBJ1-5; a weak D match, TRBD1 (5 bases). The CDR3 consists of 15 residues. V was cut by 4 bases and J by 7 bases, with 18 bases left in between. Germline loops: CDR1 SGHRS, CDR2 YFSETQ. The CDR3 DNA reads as TGCGCCAGCAGCAGGGACCCGGGGATGGGGCAGCCCCAGCATTTT. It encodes CASSRDPGMGQPQHF. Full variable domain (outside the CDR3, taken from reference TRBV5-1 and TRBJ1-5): KAGVTQTPRYLIKTRGQQVTLSCSPISGHRSVSWYQQTPGQGLQFLFEYFSETQRNKGNFPGRFSGRQFSNSRSEMNVSTLELGDSALYLCASSRDPGMGQPQHFGDGTRLSIL.

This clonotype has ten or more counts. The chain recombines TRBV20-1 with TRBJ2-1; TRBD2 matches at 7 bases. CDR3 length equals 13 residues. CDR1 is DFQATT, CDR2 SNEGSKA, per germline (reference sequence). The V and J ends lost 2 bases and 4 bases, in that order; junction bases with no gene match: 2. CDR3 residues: CSARQRGYNEQFF. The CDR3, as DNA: TGCAGTGCTAGACAGCGGGGTTACAATGAGCAGTTCTTC.

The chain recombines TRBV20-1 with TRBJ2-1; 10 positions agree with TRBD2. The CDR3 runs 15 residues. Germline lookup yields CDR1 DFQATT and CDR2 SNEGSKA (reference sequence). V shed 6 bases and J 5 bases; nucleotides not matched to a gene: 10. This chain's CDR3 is CSATKGLALNNEQFF. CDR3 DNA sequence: TGCAGTGCCACGAAGGGACTAGCGTTGAACAATGAGCAGTTCTTC.

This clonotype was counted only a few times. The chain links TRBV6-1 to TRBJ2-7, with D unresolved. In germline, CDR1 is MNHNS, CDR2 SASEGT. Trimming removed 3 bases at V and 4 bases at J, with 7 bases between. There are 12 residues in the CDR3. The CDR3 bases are TGTGCCAGCAGTGACGGAGCATACGAGCAGTACTTC. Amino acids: CASSDGAYEQYF.

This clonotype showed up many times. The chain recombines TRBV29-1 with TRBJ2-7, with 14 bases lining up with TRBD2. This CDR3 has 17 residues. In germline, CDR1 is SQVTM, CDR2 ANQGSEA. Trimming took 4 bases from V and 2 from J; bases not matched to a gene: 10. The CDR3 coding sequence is TGCAGCGTTGTTGACAGGGGGACTAGCGGGAGTACCTACGAGCAGTACTTC. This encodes CSVVDRGTSGSTYEQYF.

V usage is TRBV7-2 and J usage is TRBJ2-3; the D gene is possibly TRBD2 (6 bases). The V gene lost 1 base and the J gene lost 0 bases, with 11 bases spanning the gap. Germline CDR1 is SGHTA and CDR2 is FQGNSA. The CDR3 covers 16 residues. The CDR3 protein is CASSLGGLTSTDTQYF. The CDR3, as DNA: TGTGCCAGCAGCTTAGGGGGACTGACTAGCACAGATACGCAGTATTTT. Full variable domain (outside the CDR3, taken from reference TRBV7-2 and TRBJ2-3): GAGVSQSPSNKVTEKGKDVELRCDPISGHTALYWYRQSLGQGLEFLIYFQGNSAPDKSGLPSDRFSAERTGGSVSTLTIQRTQQEDSAVYLCASSLGGLTSTDTQYFGPGTRLTVL.

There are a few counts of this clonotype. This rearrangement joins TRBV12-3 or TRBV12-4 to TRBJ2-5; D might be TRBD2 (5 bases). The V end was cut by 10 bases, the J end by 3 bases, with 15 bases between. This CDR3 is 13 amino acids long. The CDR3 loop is CATAGGVEETQYF. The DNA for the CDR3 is TGTGCCACTGCGGGTGGGGTAGAAGAGACCCAGTACTTC.

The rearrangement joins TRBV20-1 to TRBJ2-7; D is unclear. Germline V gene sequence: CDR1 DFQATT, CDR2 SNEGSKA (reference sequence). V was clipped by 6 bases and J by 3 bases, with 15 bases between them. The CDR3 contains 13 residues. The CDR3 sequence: CSAAPENLYEQYF. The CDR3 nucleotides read TGCAGTGCCGCCCCAGAGAATCTCTACGAGCAGTACTTC.

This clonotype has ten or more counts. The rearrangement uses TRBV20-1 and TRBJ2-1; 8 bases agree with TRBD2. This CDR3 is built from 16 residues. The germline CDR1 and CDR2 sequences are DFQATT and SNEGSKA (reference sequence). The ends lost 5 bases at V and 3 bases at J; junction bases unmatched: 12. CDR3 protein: CSAGHNLAGLYNEQFF. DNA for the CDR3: TGCAGTGCTGGACATAACCTAGCGGGCCTCTACAATGAGCAGTTCTTC.

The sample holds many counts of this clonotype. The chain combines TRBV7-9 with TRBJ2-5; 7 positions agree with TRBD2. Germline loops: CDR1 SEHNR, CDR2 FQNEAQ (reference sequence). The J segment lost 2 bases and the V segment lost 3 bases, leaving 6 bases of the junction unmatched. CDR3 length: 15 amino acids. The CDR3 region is CASSFRGRVQETQYF. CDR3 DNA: TGTGCCAGCAGCTTTCGTGGGAGGGTGCAAGAGACCCAGTACTTC.